Presented here are 18 T cell receptor beta chains from one specimen sequenced in a study of cytomegalovirus exposure and HLA in healthy donors. Libraries were prepared by immunoSEQ multiplex PCR; TCRdb keeps only in-frame clonotypes and omits some of them. The sample includes roughly 150,000 clones, 94% of them seen just once. The specimen sequenced was PBMCs. The receptors here all came from a young man in good health and CMV-seropositive.

The chain has TRBV28 and TRBJ1-5; D call uncertain. This CDR3 is built from 15 residues. The V end lost 2 bases, the J end lost 0 bases, and 8 bases lay between the germline ends. Germline lookup yields CDR1 MDHEN and CDR2 SYDVKM. CDR3 amino acids: CASSLGRVSNQPQHF. Here the CDR3 DNA reads TGTGCCAGCAGTTTAGGGAGGGTTAGCAATCAGCCCCAGCATTTT.

This CDR3 reads CATAGTGSSGANVLTF. The CDR3 nucleotides are TGTGCCACCGCCGGGACAGGGAGCTCTGGGGCCAACGTCCTGACTTTC. V is TRBV10-3 and J is TRBJ2-6; 9 bases are a match to TRBD1. This CDR3 region has 16 residues. J was trimmed by 0 bases and V by 10 bases; bases with no gene match: 7. The V gene's germline CDR1 is ENHRY and CDR2 SYGVKD.

This sequence joins TRBV6-5 and TRBJ2-2; 8 bases agree with TRBD1. CDR1 and CDR2 (germline): MNHEY, SVGAGI. Germline trimming cut 6 bases from V and 6 bases from J; bases unmatched to any gene: 9. The CDR3 loop spans 15 amino acids. The CDR3 DNA reads TGTGCCAGCAGAAACGGACAGGGTGGGGCCGGGGAGCTGTTTTTT. Amino acids: CASRNGQGGAGELFF.

The chain is built from TRBV6-1 and TRBJ1-5; possibly TRBD1 for D (5 bases). The V gene lost 2 bases and the J gene lost 7 bases, with 18 bases spanning the gap. CDR1 and CDR2 (germline): MNHNS, SASEGT. The CDR3 extends over 16 amino acids. CDR3 sequence (DNA): TGTGCCAGCAGTGAACCGTTCTCCAGGGTGAGGCAGCCCCAGCATTTT. The encoded protein is CASSEPFSRVRQPQHF.

This clone has a single count. This sample also contains other DNA sequences that code for the same CDR3. This rearrangement joins TRBV18 to TRBJ1-1; D is uncertain. CDR3 size: 13 residues. V was trimmed by 3 bases and J by 2 bases, leaving 7 bases between them. In germline, CDR1 is KGHSH, CDR2 LQKENI. CDR3 DNA: TGTGCCAGCTCACCCGCGGGTAACACTGAAGCTTTCTTT. Protein product: CASSPAGNTEAFF.

This rearrangement joins TRBV10-3 to TRBJ2-1; TRBD2 matches 9 bases. This CDR3 comprises 16 residues. Germline lookup yields CDR1 ENHRY and CDR2 SYGVKD. The J segment lost 8 bases and the V segment lost 1 base, leaving 9 bases of the junction unmatched. CDR3 sequence reads: CAISELSGRRGDEQFF. CDR3 nucleotides: TGTGCCATCAGTGAGTTAAGCGGGAGGCGTGGGGATGAGCAGTTCTTC.

This chain links TRBV27 with TRBJ2-1, with a tentative D call TRBD1 (6 bases). This CDR3 has 15 amino acids. V shed 6 bases and J shed 2 bases, with 14 bases lying between them. The germline V gene has CDR1 MNHEY and CDR2 SMNVEV (reference sequence). The CDR3 sequence: CASRIDRPPYNEQFF. CDR3 sequence (DNA): TGTGCCAGCAGAATCGACAGGCCACCCTACAATGAGCAGTTCTTC.

This clone was seen once. This chain connects TRBV5-6 to TRBJ2-1, with 9 bases fitting TRBD2. CDR3 length equals 16 residues. The trim removed 5 bases at V and 5 bases at J, leaving 11 bases unmatched. Germline values: CDR1 SGHDT, CDR2 YYEEEE. The DNA for the CDR3 is TGTGCCAGCAGTCGGCTAGCGGGGTCGTATGACAATGAGCAGTTCTTC. It translates to CASSRLAGSYDNEQFF.

This chain links TRBV30 with TRBJ1-2; D ambiguous. Trimming left V 3 bases short and J 8 bases short, with 13 bases between. The CDR3 runs to 12 residues. CDR1 and CDR2 from the germline V gene are GTSNPN and SVGIG (reference sequence). The CDR3 nucleotides read TGTGCCTGGAGGAATATCGGGAGAGGCTACACCTTC. Protein sequence: CAWRNIGRGYTF.

The V and J genes are TRBV6-5 and TRBJ2-1; TRBD2 aligns across 8 bases. Germline CDR1 and CDR2: MNHEY and SVGAGI. This CDR3 comprises 15 residues. Losses at the gene ends were 0 bases for V and 4 bases for J; bases not matched to a gene: 2. This CDR3 reads CASSYSGTRYNEQFF. The CDR3 DNA reads TGTGCCAGCAGTTACTCTGGGACTAGATACAATGAGCAGTTCTTC.

V and J are TRBV19 and TRBJ1-1; no clear D gene. The V end lost 5 bases, the J end lost 8 bases, and 15 bases lay between the germline ends. Germline V gene data show CDR1 as LNHDA and CDR2 as SQIVND (reference sequence). The length of the CDR3 is 13 residues. The CDR3 DNA follows: TGTGCCAGTAGTTTTTGGGAGGCAGGCGAAGCTTTCTTT. This encodes CASSFWEAGEAFF.

This chain joins TRBV5-1 and TRBJ2-1; maybe TRBD2 (5 bases). This CDR3 contains 16 residues. Germline values: CDR1 SGHRS, CDR2 YFSETQ. The V and J ends lost 0 bases and 4 bases respectively, with 14 bases between them. This CDR3 is CASSLEGVSEYNEQFF. The DNA of the CDR3 is TGCGCCAGCAGCTTGGAGGGAGTATCTGAGTACAATGAGCAGTTCTTC. Together with reference TRBV5-1 and TRBJ2-1, the CDR3 gives the full variable domain: KAGVTQTPRYLIKTRGQQVTLSCSPISGHRSVSWYQQTPGQGLQFLFEYFSETQRNKGNFPGRFSGRQFSNSRSEMNVSTLELGDSALYLCASSLEGVSEYNEQFFGPGTRLTVL.

The chain carries TRBV27 and TRBJ1-2, with unresolved D. Germline CDR1 is MNHEY and CDR2 is SMNVEV (reference sequence). The CDR3 contains 13 residues. Trimming pared 8 bases from V and 6 bases from J, leaving 16 bases between. The chain's CDR3 is CASAVRRTDGYTF. As DNA, the CDR3 is TGTGCCAGCGCTGTACGGCGGACTGATGGCTACACCTTC.

The rearrangement joins TRBV18 to TRBJ1-1, with D tentatively TRBD1 (5 bases). V was clipped by 2 bases and J by 0 bases, with 10 bases between them. This CDR3 is 15 amino acids long. The germline V gene encodes CDR1 KGHSH and CDR2 LQKENI. The CDR3 protein is CASSPTGHLNTEAFF. CDR3 nucleotides: TGTGCCAGCTCACCAACTGGACACCTGAACACTGAAGCTTTCTTT.

The rearrangement joins TRBV11-2 to TRBJ2-1, with D unclear. Germline V gene sequence: CDR1 SGHAT, CDR2 FQNNGV. This CDR3 has 12 residues. The germline V and J ends were trimmed by 2 bases and 5 bases, with 4 bases remaining between them. CDR3: CASSLRDNEQFF. In nucleotides, the CDR3 is TGTGCCAGCAGCTTAAGAGACAATGAGCAGTTCTTC.

The chain employs TRBV6-5 and TRBJ2-5, with D tentatively TRBD1 (6 bases). CDR3 length equals 12 residues. Germline V gene data show CDR1 as MNHEY and CDR2 as SVGAGI. The V gene lost 6 bases and the J gene lost 4 bases, with 9 bases spanning the gap. The CDR3 DNA is TGTGCCAGCAGCCAGACAGGAGAGACCCAGTACTTC. It encodes CASSQTGETQYF.

With respect to this clone: Different DNA sequences within this sample yield the same CDR3. The chain uses TRBV5-6 and TRBJ1-2, with D perhaps matching TRBD1 (6 bases). This CDR3 region has 13 residues. CDR1 is SGHDT and CDR2 is YYEEEE in the germline V gene. The V end lost 0 bases, the J end lost 8 bases, and 11 bases lay between the germline ends. CDR3 nucleotides: TGTGCCAGCAGCTTGGGGCAGAGGGGGGGCTACACCTTC. This encodes CASSLGQRGGYTF. Combining the CDR3 with reference TRBV5-6 and TRBJ1-2 gives the whole variable domain DAGVTQSPTHLIKTRGQQVTLRCSPKSGHDTVSWYQQALGQGPQFIFQYYEEEERQRGNFPDRFSGHQFPNYSSELNVNALLLGDSALYLCASSLGQRGGYTFGSGTRLTVV.

This chain connects TRBV27 to TRBJ2-1; D not resolved. This CDR3 comprises 12 residues. CDR1 and CDR2 from the germline V gene are MNHEY and SMNVEV (reference sequence). The CDR3 coding sequence is TGTGTCACTCGTAGGTTGAGAGGAGAGCAGTTCTTC. It translates to CVTRRLRGEQFF.